The sequence of this T cell receptor beta chain was determined in a study of cytomegalovirus exposure and HLA in healthy donors. Across the whole study: Both the roughly 120 validation repertoires and the approximately 640 first-cohort repertoires used the same platform, as reported by a later analysis.

A note on this clone: Its antigen is not identified.

The ends lost 3 bases at V and 5 bases at J; junction bases unmatched: 2. Germline CDR1 is MDHEN and CDR2 is SYDVKM. This CDR3 has 14 amino acids. The study, taken as a whole, reports: For most TCR sequences rarity was the rule, although some public TCRs occurred in many donors. Subsequent analysis revealed that first-cohort TCR clusters tended to co-occur in the approximately 120 validation repertoires.

Sequenced by immunoSEQ multiplex PCR; TCRdb stores in-frame clones only, minus some. The table lists more than 55,000 clones, around 90% of them singletons, with around 1.2% in the top ten. The donors formed part of the roughly 120-subject validation cohort, distinct from the roughly 660-subject first cohort. The chain joins TRBV28 to TRBJ1-5; the match to TRBD1 covers 9 bases. This TCR was recovered from a young woman in good health and CMV-seronegative. Sequenced input: PBMCs. The CDR3 here is CASSFDRGDQPQHF. For the CDR3, the DNA is TGTGCCAGCAGTTTCGACAGGGGGGATCAGCCCCAGCATTTT.